Listed here are 28 T cell receptor beta chains from one sample, sequenced in a study of cytomegalovirus exposure and HLA in healthy donors. Produced via immunoSEQ multiplex PCR; TCRdb's table is partial and in-frame only. The profile shows hundreds of thousands of clones, 80% to 85% of them singletons. Sequences were obtained from PBMCs. Every receptor here comes from a woman aged 25 to 39 in good health and CMV-seropositive.

This chain connects TRBV5-6 to TRBJ2-7; either TRBD1 or TRBD2 may fit D (5 bases each). The CDR3 extends over 15 amino acids. Per germline, CDR1 SGHDT and CDR2 YYEEEE. Trimming cost V 6 bases and J 0 bases, with 16 bases left between them. DNA for the CDR3: TGTGCCAGCATCACCGGGACCGACAGCTCCTACGAGCAGTACTTC. It yields the protein CASITGTDSSYEQYF.

The chain uses TRBV6-5 and TRBJ1-1, with 7 nucleotides matching TRBD1. Germline CDR1 and CDR2: MNHEY and SVGAGI. The V segment lost 0 bases and the J segment 5 bases; nucleotides outside the gene matches: 6. The CDR3 loop spans 15 amino acids. The CDR3 bases are TGTGCCAGCAGTTACTCCTCGACAGGGCGGACTGAAGCTTTCTTT. This gives the protein CASSYSSTGRTEAFF.

This clone was detected only a few times. The chain has TRBV5-6 and TRBJ1-2; D perhaps matches TRBD1 (5 bases). V lost 1 base and J 4 bases, leaving 5 bases between the germline ends. CDR3 length: 12 amino acids. Germline CDR1 SGHDT, CDR2 YYEEEE. The CDR3 loop reads CASSLRGYGYTF. Here the CDR3 DNA reads TGTGCCAGCAGCTTGAGGGGCTATGGCTACACCTTC. Full variable domain (missing parts from reference TRBV5-6 and TRBJ1-2): DAGVTQSPTHLIKTRGQQVTLRCSPKSGHDTVSWYQQALGQGPQFIFQYYEEEERQRGNFPDRFSGHQFPNYSSELNVNALLLGDSALYLCASSLRGYGYTFGSGTRLTVV.

On this clone itself: Other nucleotide sequences from this sample produce the same CDR3. This chain joins TRBV30 and TRBJ2-1; D is unresolved. Germline values: CDR1 GTSNPN, CDR2 SVGIG (reference sequence). V lost 4 bases, J lost 3 bases, and 4 bases lay in between. The CDR3 is made up of 11 amino acids. In DNA, the CDR3 is TGTGCCTGGAACAGCTACAATGAGCAGTTCTTC. This codes for CAWNSYNEQFF.

J is TRBJ1-5 and V is TRBV6-1; D is unresolved. This CDR3 is 9 amino acids long. V was pared by 8 bases and J by 6 bases, with 2 bases between. CDR1 is MNHNS, CDR2 SASEGT, per germline. DNA of the CDR3: TGTGCCAGCGGTCAGCCCCAGCATTTT. Encoded protein: CASGQPQHF.

The genes are TRBV19 and TRBJ1-1, with D possibly matching TRBD1 (6 bases). The CDR3 sequence is 15 residues long. Per germline, CDR1 LNHDA and CDR2 SQIVND (reference sequence). The V end was cut by 1 base, the J end by 1 base, with 10 bases between. CDR3 coding DNA: TGTGCCAGTAGTATAGTTGGGACAACGAACACTGAAGCTTTCTTT. It yields the protein CASSIVGTTNTEAFF.

The J gene is TRBJ2-2, the V gene TRBV5-6; a possible D gene is TRBD1 (6 bases). This CDR3 region has 15 residues. Germline CDR1 and CDR2: SGHDT and YYEEEE. V shed 4 bases and J shed 3 bases, with 13 bases lying between them. DNA of the CDR3: TGTGCCAGCAGCCAGGGACATTGGGACACCGGGGAGCTGTTTTTT. Translation gives CASSQGHWDTGELFF.

This sequence joins TRBV5-4 and TRBJ2-7; perhaps TRBD2 as D (6 bases). CDR3 length equals 16 residues. Germline V lookup: CDR1 SGHNT, CDR2 YYREEE (reference sequence). Trimming took off 3 bases at V and 0 bases at J, with 16 bases between the two ends. DNA of the CDR3: TGTGCCAGCAGCTCACCCTGGGGGGACGGCTCCTACGAGCAGTACTTC. It encodes CASSSPWGDGSYEQYF.

This clone was recorded only once. The rearrangement joins TRBV10-3 to TRBJ2-1; D may be TRBD1 (6 bases). The V gene's germline CDR1 is ENHRY and CDR2 SYGVKD. This CDR3 region has 15 residues. V gave up 8 bases and J gave up 5 bases, with 19 bases separating them. CDR3 sequence (DNA): TGTGCCATCCCGAAGGGGCAGGGGCTGGACAATGAGCAGTTCTTC. Translated: CAIPKGQGLDNEQFF.

CDR3 loop: CAWTAGTTYEQYF. The DNA of the CDR3 is TGTGCCTGGACGGCCGGAACCACCTACGAGCAGTACTTC. J is TRBJ2-7 and V is TRBV30; D is ambiguous. The V end was cut by 4 bases, the J end by 2 bases, with 12 bases between. CDR3 length: 13 residues. Germline V gene lookup returns CDR1 GTSNPN and CDR2 SVGIG (reference sequence).

The rearrangement uses TRBV6-5 and TRBJ2-7, with 10 bases aligning to TRBD2. CDR1 is MNHEY and CDR2 is SVGAGI in the germline V gene. Losses at the gene ends were 6 bases for V and 4 bases for J; bases not matched to a gene: 6. The CDR3 is 14 residues long. Here the CDR3 reads CASRSGLAEYEQYF. CDR3 in DNA: TGTGCCAGCAGGTCAGGACTAGCGGAGTACGAGCAGTACTTC.

This clone has more than one count but fewer than ten. The chain uses TRBV21-1 and TRBJ2-7; the D call TRBD2 from the table was never checked on the DNA. TRBV21-1 is a recognized pseudogene. CDR3 length equals 16 residues. The CDR3 is CASSRGTSGGTYEQYF. Here the CDR3 DNA reads TGTGCCAGCAGCAGGGGGACTAGCGGGGGCACCTACGAGCAGTACTTC.

The V and J genes are TRBV29-1 and TRBJ1-2; a possible D gene is TRBD1 (5 bases). The CDR3 has 9 residues. CDR1 and CDR2 (germline): SQVTM, ANQGSEA. V lost 4 bases to trimming and J lost 8 bases, with 5 bases between them. The DNA of the CDR3 is TGCAGCGTTGGGGGGGGCTACACCTTC. It yields the protein CSVGGGYTF.

This clone was seen a few times. The J gene is TRBJ1-1, the V gene TRBV19; TRBD1 matches at 11 bases. Germline trimming cut 7 bases from V and 6 bases from J; bases unmatched to any gene: 7. The CDR3 covers 14 residues. Looked up from germline, CDR1 is LNHDA and CDR2 is SQIVND (reference sequence). The CDR3 coding sequence is TGTGCCAGTAACCAACCGGGACAGGGGGCTGAAGCTTTCTTT. Its translation is CASNQPGQGAEAFF.

J is TRBJ2-7 and V is TRBV7-2, with 7 bases that match TRBD1. The CDR3 covers 14 residues. Germline assignment: CDR1 SGHTA and CDR2 FQGNSA. V dropped 5 bases and J dropped 0; count of bases not matched to a gene: 4. CDR3 amino acids: CASSPWDSSYEQYF. CDR3 nucleotides: TGTGCCAGCAGCCCCTGGGACAGCTCCTACGAGCAGTACTTC.

The chain joins TRBV6-5 to TRBJ2-5, with unresolved D. Germline-derived CDR1 and CDR2 are MNHEY and SVGAGI. V was shortened by 6 bases and J by 0 bases, with 11 bases between the two germline ends. There are 14 residues in the CDR3. The DNA of the CDR3 is TGTGCCAGCAGAGATACAGATTACCAAGAGACCCAGTACTTC. Protein: CASRDTDYQETQYF.

The chain has TRBV6-5 and TRBJ2-2; possibly TRBD1 for D (6 bases). The germline V gene has CDR1 MNHEY and CDR2 SVGAGI. The CDR3 runs 15 residues. V was shortened by 2 bases and J by 3 bases, with 10 bases between the two germline ends. CDR3 amino acids: CASSYVAGDTGELFF. CDR3 DNA: TGTGCCAGCAGTTACGTGGCAGGGGACACCGGGGAGCTGTTTTTT.

The chain carries TRBV5-1 and TRBJ2-1; D is uncertain. V shed 0 bases and J shed 6 bases, with 13 bases lying between them. Germline CDR1 and CDR2: SGHRS and YFSETQ. The CDR3 loop spans 15 amino acids. Here the CDR3 reads CASSLADFTGNEQFF. The CDR3 bases are TGCGCCAGCAGCTTGGCCGACTTTACGGGCAATGAGCAGTTCTTC.

This chain links TRBV13 with TRBJ2-7; D unclear. V was cut by 0 bases and J by 4 bases, with 4 bases left in between. This CDR3 comprises 12 residues. The germline CDR1 and CDR2 sequences are PRHDT and FYEKMQ (reference sequence). CDR3 DNA sequence: TGTGCCAGCAGCTTAGGGAAGTACGAGCAGTACTTC. This translates into CASSLGKYEQYF. The whole variable domain, filled in from reference TRBV13 and TRBJ2-7, reads AAGVIQSPRHLIKEKRETATLKCYPIPRHDTVYWYQQGPGQDPQFLISFYEKMQSDKGSIPDRFSAQQFSDYHSELNMSSLELGDSALYFCASSLGKYEQYFGPGTRLTVT.

In this sample, this clone turned up many times. This chain links TRBV30 with TRBJ2-5, with D perhaps being TRBD1 or TRBD2 (5 bases each). Trimming shortened V by 0 bases and J by 5 bases, and 7 bases separated the two germline ends. The germline gives CDR1 GTSNPN, CDR2 SVGIG (reference sequence). The CDR3 is made up of 12 amino acids. The CDR3 loop reads CAWSVGVETQYF. DNA of the CDR3: TGTGCCTGGAGTGTGGGGGTGGAGACCCAGTACTTC.

The chain employs TRBV7-8 and TRBJ1-2; 8 bases map to TRBD1. Per the germline V gene, CDR1 is SGHVS and CDR2 is FQNEAQ. The CDR3 length is 14 residues. Trimming took 7 bases from V and 14 from J; bases not matched to a gene: 18. CDR3: CASNPGWGDRFQTF. The CDR3 DNA is TGTGCCAGCAATCCCGGGTGGGGGGACAGGTTTCAAACCTTC.

This chain uses TRBV28 with TRBJ1-2; D ambiguous. Trimming took 8 bases from V and 2 from J, leaving 12 bases between them. Germline CDR1 and CDR2: MDHEN and SYDVKM. The CDR3 is 13 residues long. In nucleotides, the CDR3 is TGTGCCAGCCAAAAGGGCGGAAACTATGGCTACACCTTC. Translating gives CASQKGGNYGYTF.

The chain couples TRBV28 to TRBJ2-6, with D uncertain. Between the trimmed V and J ends, which lost 0 bases and 2 bases, there was a span of 5 bases. Germline CDR1 reads MDHEN; CDR2 reads SYDVKM. The CDR3 consists of 15 residues. Here the CDR3 DNA reads TGTGCCAGCAGTTTATGGGGAACTGGGGCCAACGTCCTGACTTTC. Translation gives CASSLWGTGANVLTF.

The rearrangement uses TRBV19 and TRBJ2-7; TRBD2 matches at 8 bases. In germline, CDR1 is LNHDA, CDR2 SQIVND (reference sequence). CDR3 length: 14 amino acids. The J segment lost 6 bases and the V segment lost 8 bases, leaving 12 bases of the junction unmatched. The CDR3 loop is CASGSSGILGEQYF. CDR3 bases: TGTGCCAGTGGGAGTAGCGGGATCCTGGGCGAGCAGTACTTC.

This chain joins TRBV6-5 and TRBJ1-4; 10 positions agree with TRBD1. Per the germline V gene, CDR1 is MNHEY and CDR2 is SVGAGI. The CDR3 covers 15 residues. Unmatched junction bases numbered 7, after V lost 4 bases and J lost 8 bases. CDR3 bases: TGTGCCAGCAGTTCCCCGGGACAGGGGACCGAAAAACTGTTTTTT. Its translation: CASSSPGQGTEKLFF.

This clone was seen at least ten times. The chain combines TRBV10-2 with TRBJ2-7, with 11 nucleotides matching TRBD2. CDR3 length equals 16 residues. Unmatched junction bases numbered 5, after V lost 0 bases and J lost 4 bases. The V gene's germline CDR1 is WSHSY and CDR2 SAAADI. CDR3 loop: CASSESTSGNYYEQYF. The CDR3 nucleotides are TGCGCCAGCAGTGAGTCGACTAGCGGGAACTATTACGAGCAGTACTTC.

The chain is built from TRBV29-1 and TRBJ2-5; TRBD2 agrees at 7 bases. Per germline, CDR1 SQVTM and CDR2 ANQGSEA. CDR3 length: 12 amino acids. Losses at the gene ends were 8 bases for V and 0 bases for J; bases not matched to a gene: 3. CDR3 amino acids: CSSLADQETQYF. The CDR3 region has the DNA TGCAGCTCCCTAGCGGACCAAGAGACCCAGTACTTC.

This chain uses TRBV25-1 with TRBJ2-1, with D possibly being TRBD1 (5 bases). V dropped 6 bases and J dropped 9 bases, with 18 bases sitting between them. The CDR3 extends over 14 amino acids. CDR1 is MGHDK and CDR2 is SYGVNS in the germline V gene. The CDR3 sequence: CASSIGASRTEQFF. CDR3 coding DNA: TGTGCCAGCAGCATAGGGGCCAGCCGCACTGAGCAGTTCTTC.